This T cell receptor (beta chain) was identified in a study of blood T cell repertoires in COVID-19. The method was immunoSEQ multiplex PCR; TCRdb's version includes in-frame clones alone and lacks a portion of them. The profile covers around 170,000 clones, with roughly 85% appearing a single time and about 9.7% taken by the ten largest. CDR1 is SGHTA, CDR2 FQGNSA, per germline. This CDR3 is built from 14 residues. V lost 2 bases, J lost 1 base, and 8 bases lay in between. This rearrangement joins TRBV7-2 to TRBJ2-5, with D unresolved. The sample consisted of peripheral blood. The clonotype originates from a man between 50 and 59 years old with active or convalescent COVID-19. The CDR3 coding sequence is TGTGCCAGCAGCTTATTGCACTCCCAAGAGACCCAGTACTTC. Translation gives CASSLLHSQETQYF.